This is a list of T cell receptor beta chains from one sample in a study of blood T cell repertoires in COVID-19. Libraries were prepared by immunoSEQ multiplex PCR; TCRdb keeps only in-frame clonotypes and omits some of them. The table lists under 35,000 clones, 80% to 90% of them singletons. The sequenced material came from peripheral blood. The receptors stem from a man aged 55 to 70 with active COVID-19. Each CDR3 is given without its conserved first and last residue. Not every row has a clone size; where given, it reads once, few, many or a size class.

j_call clone_size v_call cdr3_length cdr3_aa
TRBJ2-2 NA TRBV10-1 14 ASSAGGAPNTGELF
TRBJ1-5 NA TRBV7-9 12 ASSFGQGNQPQH
TRBJ2-1 NA TRBV19 12 ASKLADSYNEQF
TRBJ1-1 NA TRBV12-3/TRBV12-4 11 ASSPILYTEAF
TRBJ2-1 NA TRBV5-4 12 ATLDRGENNEQF
TRBJ2-3 NA TRBV9 14 ASSTPWDRSTDTQY
TRBJ2-6 NA TRBV7-9 13 ASSRQGSGANVLT
TRBJ1-1 NA TRBV7-9 11 ASSLRGGTEAF
TRBJ2-5 NA TRBV9 12 ASTPGQGGETQY
TRBJ2-5 NA TRBV24-1 14 ATSDLQNQGRETQY
TRBJ1-2 NA TRBV9 12 ASSPPGQFYGYT
TRBJ2-1 few TRBV7-3 14 ASSLTSGSFGNEQF
TRBJ2-3 NA TRBV5-1 14 ASSLGAQQGRDTQY